This TCR beta chain is drawn from a study of control samples from healthy donors and cancer patients. Clones were sequenced by immunoSEQ multiplex PCR, and TCRdb holds only the in-frame ones, with some missing. The table includes tens of thousands of clones, roughly 94% detected once. The receptor's source is a man aged 25 to 45 in good health. The sequenced sample was blood.

The CDR3 sequence is CAWSDSGRGYGYTF. DNA of the CDR3: TGTGCCTGGAGTGATTCGGGCAGGGGCTATGGCTACACCTTC. The chain is built from TRBV30 and TRBJ1-2; D is perhaps TRBD1 (6 bases). CDR3 length equals 14 residues. V lost 1 base, J lost 4 bases, and 13 bases lay in between. The V gene's germline CDR1 is GTSNPN and CDR2 SVGIG (reference sequence).